The present T cell receptor (beta chain) was sequenced within a study of blood T cell repertoires in COVID-19. Study overall: From T cells, B-cell-depleted T cells, or PBMCs came the material, which was cDNA or gDNA.

Libraries were prepared by immunoSEQ multiplex PCR; TCRdb keeps only in-frame clonotypes and omits some of them. The sample holds just over 300,000 clones; around 87% are singletons and the top ten take approximately 4%. The germline V gene has CDR1 SGHTA and CDR2 FQGTGA. Between the trimmed V and J ends, which lost 3 bases and 4 bases, there was a span of 15 bases. The CDR3 is 15 amino acids. The sample comprised PBMCs or T cells enriched from blood (not recorded which). The source of this sequence is a woman between 18 and 29 years old with acute COVID-19. The V and J genes are TRBV7-3 and TRBJ2-5; the D gene is possibly TRBD2 (5 bases). This chain's CDR3 is CASSFLGEAGETQYF. The CDR3 bases are TGTGCCAGCAGCTTTTTGGGAGAGGCCGGAGAGACCCAGTACTTC.